A single sample is the source of the 9 T cell receptor beta chains below, sequenced in a study of cytomegalovirus exposure and HLA in healthy donors. PCR involved 60 Vbeta and 13 Jbeta primers. The table came from immunoSEQ multiplex PCR; TCRdb's copy has only in-frame clones and leaves some out. The sample yields roughly 190,000 clones, approximately 81% seen once. The sample comprised PBMCs. The receptors derive from a woman aged 45-65 years in good health and CMV-seronegative.

V and J are TRBV7-2 and TRBJ2-2; no clear D gene. From germline, CDR1 is SGHTA and CDR2 FQGNSA. The CDR3 runs to 12 residues. Trimming took 5 bases from V and 6 from J, leaving 7 bases between them. CDR3: CASSVPAGELFF. The CDR3 DNA follows: TGTGCCAGCAGCGTCCCCGCCGGGGAGCTGTTTTTT.

The genes are TRBV28 and TRBJ2-7; 9 bases agree with TRBD1. The J segment lost 3 bases and the V segment lost 5 bases, leaving 5 bases of the junction unmatched. Germline V gene lookup returns CDR1 MDHEN and CDR2 SYDVKM. The CDR3 is 14 residues long. CDR3 in amino acids: CASSPADRGYEQYF. CDR3 nucleotides: TGTGCCAGCAGTCCAGCGGACAGGGGCTACGAGCAGTACTTC. The full variable domain, with the rest looked up from reference TRBV28 and TRBJ2-7, is DVKVTQSSRYLVKRTGEKVFLECVQDMDHENMFWYRQDPGLGLRLIYFSYDVKMKEKGDIPEGYSVSREKKERFSLILESASTNQTSMYLCASSPADRGYEQYFGPGTRLTVT.

The V gene is TRBV28, the J gene TRBJ1-2; D is undetermined. CDR1 and CDR2 from the germline V gene are MDHEN and SYDVKM. V was shortened by 7 bases and J by 4 bases, with 13 bases between the two germline ends. The CDR3 totals 13 residues. In DNA, the CDR3 is TGTGCCAGCACCAAAGAATGGAGCTATGGCTACACCTTC. Translated, it gives CASTKEWSYGYTF.

The rearrangement links TRBV5-1 to TRBJ1-1; D is perhaps TRBD1 (5 bases). This CDR3 is 15 amino acids long. From germline, CDR1 is SGHRS and CDR2 YFSETQ. V gave up 0 bases and J gave up 2 bases, with 11 bases separating them. The CDR3 DNA is TGCGCCAGCAGCTTGGTTGGGGGAGGTAACACTGAAGCTTTCTTT. Encoded protein: CASSLVGGGNTEAFF.

The genes are TRBV10-3 and TRBJ2-3, with D possibly matching TRBD2 (5 bases). Looked up from germline, CDR1 is ENHRY and CDR2 is SYGVKD. This CDR3 contains 14 residues. V shed 6 bases and J shed 6 bases, with 16 bases lying between them. The CDR3 region has the DNA TGTGCCATCAGACGGAGCGGTAGCCTCGATACGCAGTATTTT. The encoded protein is CAIRRSGSLDTQYF.

Regarding this clone: A read error may produce the germline difference seen at one junction end. The chain links TRBV28 to TRBJ1-2, with 8 nucleotides matching TRBD1. From germline, CDR1 is MDHEN and CDR2 SYDVKM. The CDR3 has 14 amino acids. The CDR3: CASRSQGARDGYIF. The CDR3, as DNA: TGTGCCAGCAGGTCTCAGGGGGCGCGGGACGGCTACATCTTC.

J is TRBJ2-3 and V is TRBV18; TRBD1 is a possible D gene (6 bases). CDR3 length: 16 residues. Germline V gives CDR1 KGHSH, CDR2 LQKENI. The V and J ends lost 2 bases and 0 bases respectively, with 12 bases between them. CDR3 in DNA: TGTGCCAGCTCACCATTGGGGGCAGGGAGCACAGATACGCAGTATTTT. Translating it yields CASSPLGAGSTDTQYF.

The chain employs TRBV10-3 and TRBJ2-3, with TRBD2 matching 7 bases. The CDR3 has 15 residues. V trimming: 0 bases; J trimming: 6 bases; junction bases outside the gene matches: 6. Germline V gene lookup returns CDR1 ENHRY and CDR2 SYGVKD. The chain's CDR3 is CAISESTSAEDTQYF. The CDR3, as DNA: TGTGCCATCAGTGAGTCTACTAGCGCAGAGGATACGCAGTATTTT.

A single count supports this clone. J is TRBJ1-5 and V is TRBV2; the D is unclear. The CDR3 loop spans 13 amino acids. Germline CDR1 reads SNHLY; CDR2 reads FYNNEI. The V end was cut by 3 bases, the J end by 6 bases, with 9 bases between. The CDR3 loop is CASSEVRSQPQHF. Written as DNA, the CDR3 is TGTGCCAGCAGTGAGGTCCGGAGTCAGCCCCAGCATTTT.